This T cell receptor (beta chain) was captured in a study of blood T cells in healthy people across ages. The V and J ends lost 5 bases and 2 bases, in that order; junction bases with no gene match: 7. This CDR3 has 14 residues. Germline CDR1 SQVTM, CDR2 ANQGSEA. Then a second PCR, running roughly 7 to 11 cycles, was carried out with a sample-barcoded 5' primer and a J-beta primer mix. Through a template-switch adaptor with 12 random nucleotides, each cDNA molecule received a tag. One entry per CDR3 protein, called by TCRdb with MiXCR from the 5' RACE reads. The sample carries some 1,000,000 distinct CDR3 sequences, almost 25% recorded once. Separately, the same data were catalogued under a study of T cells of mothers and their children. That report notes: Comparable shaping of TCR recombination output by thymic selection was observed in related and unrelated pairs. No persistent microchimeric T cell clones were detected at approximately 90 clones per million clonotypes sensitivity.

The TCR comes from a girl aged 2 to 10 in good health. The specimen was blood. The chain uses TRBV29-1 and TRBJ1-2, with 8 bases fitting TRBD1. CDR3 in DNA: TGCAGCGTTAGAGATCGGACAGGGAACTATGGCTACACCTTC. This sequence encodes CSVRDRTGNYGYTF. Full variable domain (rest looked up from reference TRBV29-1 and TRBJ1-2): SAVISQKPSRDICQRGTSLTIQCQVDSQVTMMFWYRQQPGQSLTLIATANQGSEATYESGFVIDKFPISRPNLTFSTLTVSNMSPEDSSIYLCSVRDRTGNYGYTFGSGTRLTVV.